The 20 T cell receptor beta chains below all came from one sample that was sequenced in a study of early T cells in non-severe SARS-CoV-2 infection. A single record per CDR3 protein comes from TCRdb applying MiXCR to the 5' RACE reads. The sample holds about 44,000 distinct CDR3 sequences; 20% to 25% are singletons and the top ten take around 4.6%. Sequences were derived from whole blood, sampled at baseline. The receptors were gathered from an adult who was a healthcare worker with PCR-confirmed SARS-CoV-2 infection or an uninfected control (not recorded which).

The chain couples TRBV7-2 to TRBJ1-6; no definite D call. The CDR3 has 14 residues. Per the germline V gene, CDR1 is SGHTA and CDR2 is FQGNSA. V lost 3 bases and J 10 bases, leaving 13 bases between the germline ends. The CDR3 loop is CASSFSAGGSPLHF. CDR3 sequence (DNA): TGTGCCAGCAGCTTTTCGGCCGGAGGGTCACCCCTCCACTTT.

V is TRBV20-1 and J is TRBJ1-1, with D uncertain. The CDR3 covers 14 residues. CDR1 and CDR2 from the germline V gene are DFQATT and SNEGSKA (reference sequence). V lost 3 bases, J lost 5 bases, and 16 bases lay in between. CDR3: CSASEAGVDTEAFF. Written as DNA, the CDR3 is TGCAGTGCTAGCGAAGCCGGGGTTGATACTGAAGCTTTCTTT.

The V and J genes are TRBV7-8 and TRBJ2-2; 7 bases match TRBD2. V shed 6 bases and J 6 bases; nucleotides not matched to a gene: 13. The CDR3 runs 16 residues. Germline CDR1 and CDR2: SGHVS and FQNEAQ. CDR3 sequence reads: CASRFLGSTSPGELFF. CDR3 DNA: TGTGCCAGCAGATTCCTAGGTTCGACTAGCCCCGGGGAGCTGTTTTTT.

This clonotype turned up a few times. The genes are TRBV9 and TRBJ2-5; D unresolved. Germline V CDR1 and CDR2: SGDLS, YYNGEE. The CDR3 runs to 13 residues. Trimming cost V 0 bases and J 5 bases, with 8 bases left between them. This chain's CDR3 is CASSVEPGETQYF. In DNA form, the CDR3 reads TGTGCCAGCAGCGTAGAACCGGGTGAGACCCAGTACTTC.

The chain is built from TRBV7-9 and TRBJ2-7; TRBD1 agrees at 8 bases. V shed 1 base, J shed 5 bases, and the junction held 4 bases outside the gene matches. Per germline, CDR1 SEHNR and CDR2 FQNEAQ (reference sequence). The CDR3 length is 14 residues. Written as DNA, the CDR3 is TGTGCCAGCAGCTTAGTTCAACAGGGGGACGAGCAGTACTTC. This gives the protein CASSLVQQGDEQYF.

The rearrangement links TRBV9 to TRBJ2-7; weak D call: TRBD1 (6 bases). Trimming took 1 base from V and 4 from J, leaving 12 bases between them. From germline, CDR1 is SGDLS and CDR2 YYNGEE. CDR3 size: 14 residues. CDR3 in DNA: TGTGCCAGCAGCGTAACGGGACAATCGTACGAGCAGTACTTC. It translates to CASSVTGQSYEQYF.

This clonotype has only a few counts. V and J are TRBV11-2 and TRBJ2-7, with D perhaps being TRBD1 or TRBD2 (6 bases each). Germline CDR1 SGHAT, CDR2 FQNNGV. The CDR3 extends over 15 amino acids. V dropped 1 base and J dropped 4 bases, with 14 bases sitting between them. CDR3 coding DNA: TGTGCCAGCAGCTTAGGTGTCGGGGGCATATACGAGCAGTACTTC. Residues: CASSLGVGGIYEQYF.

This clonotype was observed many times. The chain couples TRBV19 to TRBJ2-7, with TRBD2 identical over 13 bases. The CDR3 spans 16 residues. Per germline, CDR1 LNHDA and CDR2 SQIVND (reference sequence). The ends lost 5 bases at V and 4 bases at J; junction bases unmatched: 8. In nucleotides, the CDR3 is TGTGCCAGTAGTGCCAGACCGGGACTAGCGGGGTACGAGCAGTACTTC. It yields the protein CASSARPGLAGYEQYF.

In this sample, this clonotype turned up a few times. The V gene is TRBV7-2, the J gene TRBJ2-6; 8 nucleotides line up with TRBD1. J gave up 0 bases and V 5 bases, and 6 bases lay outside the gene matches. Per germline, CDR1 SGHTA and CDR2 FQGNSA. This CDR3 region has 17 residues. The CDR3 region is CASSPPRGLSGANVLTF. CDR3 sequence (DNA): TGTGCCAGCAGCCCCCCCAGGGGGCTCTCTGGGGCCAACGTCCTGACTTTC.

The V gene is TRBV11-2, the J gene TRBJ2-5; either TRBD1 or TRBD2 may fit D (5 bases each). CDR3 length equals 14 residues. Germline assignment: CDR1 SGHAT and CDR2 FQNNGV. V dropped 5 bases and J dropped 5 bases, with 15 bases sitting between them. The CDR3 spells CASSAWWGGETQYF. In DNA, the CDR3 is TGTGCCAGCAGCGCTTGGTGGGGCGGGGAGACCCAGTACTTC. Complete variable domain (other parts from reference TRBV11-2 and TRBJ2-5): EAGVAQSPRYKIIEKRQSVAFWCNPISGHATLYWYQQILGQGPKLLIQFQNNGVVDDSQLPKDRFSAERLKGVDSTLKIQPAKLEDSAVYLCASSAWWGGETQYFGPGTRLLVL.

This chain joins TRBV4-1 and TRBJ2-7; D might be TRBD2 (5 bases). CDR1 is MGHRA and CDR2 is YSYEKL in the germline V gene. Trimming took 1 base from V and 1 from J, leaving 11 bases between them. The CDR3 loop spans 15 amino acids. CDR3 sequence (DNA): TGCGCCAGCAGCCAAGGGGGAGCCGGATCCTACGAGCAGTACTTC. Encoded protein: CASSQGGAGSYEQYF.

The table lists this clonotype with a few counts. This chain uses TRBV6-6 with TRBJ1-4; D call uncertain. Germline V gives CDR1 MNHNY, CDR2 SVGAGI (reference sequence). V lost 0 bases, J lost 7 bases, and 9 bases lay in between. The CDR3 sequence is 14 residues long. The CDR3 bases are TGTGCCAGCAGTTACTCACGCCCGGCTGAAAAACTGTTTTTT. Translating it yields CASSYSRPAEKLFF.

The chain joins TRBV5-1 to TRBJ2-3; D gene unclear. The ends were cut back, 4 bases at V and 3 bases at J, with 9 bases in the middle. CDR3 length: 13 amino acids. Per germline, CDR1 SGHRS and CDR2 YFSETQ. This CDR3 is CASSAPATDTQYF. In DNA form, the CDR3 reads TGCGCCAGCAGCGCCCCTGCAACAGATACGCAGTATTTT.

This clonotype was picked up many times. The CDR3 here is CASSVVSGGAGDTQYF. As DNA, the CDR3 is TGTGCCAGCAGCGTCGTTAGCGGGGGGGCCGGAGATACGCAGTATTTT. This chain connects TRBV7-8 to TRBJ2-3, with 11 bases lining up with TRBD2. CDR1 and CDR2 from the germline V gene are SGHVS and FQNEAQ. With V trimmed by 5 bases and J by 5 bases, 9 bases remained unmatched. The CDR3 runs to 16 residues.

There are a few counts of this clonotype. The V call is TRBV10-3, the J call TRBJ1-3; 7 bases are shared with TRBD1. V lost 1 base and J lost 0; bases outside the gene matches: 6. CDR3 length: 17 residues. From germline, CDR1 is ENHRY and CDR2 SYGVKD. This chain's CDR3 is CAISEWDSRFSGNTIYF. CDR3 sequence (DNA): TGTGCCATCAGTGAGTGGGACAGCCGCTTCTCTGGAAACACCATATATTTT.

The chain links TRBV5-1 to TRBJ2-2; tentatively, D is TRBD2 (5 bases). Trimming cost V 4 bases and J 1 base, with 11 bases left between them. The germline gives CDR1 SGHRS, CDR2 YFSETQ. The CDR3 has 15 amino acids. The CDR3 DNA is TGCGCCAGCAGCCTACCAGCGGTGAACACCGGGGAGCTGTTTTTT. It translates to CASSLPAVNTGELFF.

This clonotype was counted ten times or more. The chain recombines TRBV20-1 with TRBJ2-6; tentative D call: TRBD2 (6 bases). Germline V gene lookup returns CDR1 DFQATT and CDR2 SNEGSKA (reference sequence). The CDR3 extends over 14 amino acids. V gave up 6 bases and J gave up 2 bases, with 11 bases separating them. The CDR3 nucleotides read TGCAGTGCCCGTAGCGGAGCTGGGGCCAACGTCCTGACTTTC. This sequence encodes CSARSGAGANVLTF.

This clonotype was detected a few times. This chain uses TRBV5-1 with TRBJ2-4, with D perhaps being TRBD1 or TRBD2 (5 bases each). Trimming removed 4 bases from V and 6 bases from J, with 14 bases in between. The CDR3 runs 14 residues. CDR1 and CDR2 (germline): SGHRS, YFSETQ. The CDR3 is CASSTSGTGNIQYF. The CDR3 DNA sequence: TGCGCCAGCAGCACCTCGGGGACCGGAAACATTCAGTACTTC.

This chain connects TRBV6-1 to TRBJ1-5; 9 positions match TRBD1. There are 13 residues in the CDR3. CDR1 MNHNS and CDR2 SASEGT come from the germline V gene. Trimming at V came to 7 bases and at J to 7 bases, leaving 5 bases not matched to a gene. The CDR3 loop reads CASTWTGDQPQHF. CDR3 in DNA: TGTGCCAGCACCTGGACAGGGGACCAGCCCCAGCATTTT.

V usage is TRBV7-8 and J usage is TRBJ1-4; unclear D gene. Trimming pared 2 bases from V and 8 bases from J, leaving 12 bases between. Germline lookup yields CDR1 SGHVS and CDR2 FQNEAQ. This CDR3 contains 14 residues. The CDR3, as DNA: TGTGCCAGCAGCTTAAGTTCGGCAGCCGAAAAACTGTTTTTT. It is translated as CASSLSSAAEKLFF.